The T cell receptor (beta chain) described here comes from a study of patients and donors after allogeneic stem cell transplantation. There are a few counts of this clonotype. TCRdb analysed the RT-PCR reads with MiXCR anew, one entry per CDR3 protein. The table lists some 880,000 distinct CDR3 sequences, over 15% of them singletons, with roughly 6.4% in the top ten. The V end lost 2 bases, the J end lost 6 bases, and 20 bases lay between the germline ends. This CDR3 contains 17 residues. CDR1 and CDR2 from the germline V gene are SGHTA and FQGNSA. The TCR comes from a human donor who was either an allogeneic HSCT recipient or a stem cell or donor lymphocyte infusion donor (not recorded which). It is not recorded whose cells these are; they may come from a transplant donor. The chain combines TRBV7-2 with TRBJ2-1; D could derive from TRBD1 or TRBD2 (6 bases each). Material for sequencing was blood, either unsorted or a sorted T cell fraction (not recorded which). The CDR3, as DNA: TGTGCCAGCAGCTTAAGGGGGGCTCCCAGCACTAGCAATGAGCAGTTCTTC. Translated: CASSLRGAPSTSNEQFF.